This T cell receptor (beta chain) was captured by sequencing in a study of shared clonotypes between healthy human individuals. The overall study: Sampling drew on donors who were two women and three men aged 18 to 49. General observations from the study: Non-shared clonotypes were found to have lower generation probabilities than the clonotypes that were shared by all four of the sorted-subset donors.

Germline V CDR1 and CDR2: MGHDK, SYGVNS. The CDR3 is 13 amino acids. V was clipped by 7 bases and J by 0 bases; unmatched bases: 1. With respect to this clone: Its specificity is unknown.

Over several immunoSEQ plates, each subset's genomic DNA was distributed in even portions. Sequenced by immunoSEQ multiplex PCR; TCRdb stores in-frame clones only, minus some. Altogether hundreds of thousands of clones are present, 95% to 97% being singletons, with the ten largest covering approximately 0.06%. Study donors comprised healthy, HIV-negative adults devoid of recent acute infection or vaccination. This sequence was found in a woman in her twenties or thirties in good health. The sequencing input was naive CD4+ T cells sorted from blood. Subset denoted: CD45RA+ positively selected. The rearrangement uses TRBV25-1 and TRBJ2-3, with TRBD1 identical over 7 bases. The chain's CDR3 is CASKGQSTDTQYF. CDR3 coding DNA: TGTGCCAGCAAGGGACAGAGCACAGATACGCAGTATTTT.